The present T cell receptor (beta chain) was sequenced within a study of naive and memory T cell subsets. This clonotype was observed a few times. Its matching antigen is unknown. Four PCR rounds used nested alpha and beta constant region primers plus the SP2 primer. For blood and skin samples, reverse transcription used TCR alpha and beta constant primers. TCRdb itself ran the 5' RACE reads through MiXCR, one entry per CDR3 protein. The table lists 55,000 to 70,000 distinct CDR3 sequences, under 8.5% of them singletons. The length of the CDR3 is 15 residues. The germline gives CDR1 LGHDT, CDR2 YNNKEL (reference sequence). V lost 3 bases and J lost 3, with 13 bases in between. General study results and limits: This RNA-based method may be sensitive to activation-related transcript changes.

An oligonucleotide containing a UMI was ligated to the 3' end of TCR cDNA. Whole blood, over 2 ml, came from adult healthy volunteers. Reverse transcription used DNase-treated unsorted total RNA, aiming for roughly 1 to 1,100 ng. The chain joins TRBV3-1 to TRBJ2-3; either TRBD1 or TRBD2 may fit D (5 bases each). The TCR sequence derives from a male donor in good health. This CDR3 reads CASSHLRGSTDTQYF. CDR3 in DNA: TGTGCCAGCAGCCATCTGAGGGGTAGTACAGATACGCAGTATTTT.